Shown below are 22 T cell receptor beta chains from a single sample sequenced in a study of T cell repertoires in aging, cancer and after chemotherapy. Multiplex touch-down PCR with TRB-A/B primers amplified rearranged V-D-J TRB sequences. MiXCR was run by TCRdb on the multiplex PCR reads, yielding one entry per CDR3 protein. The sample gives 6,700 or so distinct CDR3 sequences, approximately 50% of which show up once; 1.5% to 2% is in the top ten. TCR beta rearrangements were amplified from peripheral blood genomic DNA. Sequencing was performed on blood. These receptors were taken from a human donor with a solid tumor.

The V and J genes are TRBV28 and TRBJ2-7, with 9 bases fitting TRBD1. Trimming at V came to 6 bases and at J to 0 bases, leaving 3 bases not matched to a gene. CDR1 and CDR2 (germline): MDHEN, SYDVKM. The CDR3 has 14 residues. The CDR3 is CASRRQGGSYEQYF. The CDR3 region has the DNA TGTGCCAGCAGGCGACAGGGGGGCTCCTACGAGCAGTACTTC. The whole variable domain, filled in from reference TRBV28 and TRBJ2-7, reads DVKVTQSSRYLVKRTGEKVFLECVQDMDHENMFWYRQDPGLGLRLIYFSYDVKMKEKGDIPEGYSVSREKKERFSLILESASTNQTSMYLCASRRQGGSYEQYFGPGTRLTVT.

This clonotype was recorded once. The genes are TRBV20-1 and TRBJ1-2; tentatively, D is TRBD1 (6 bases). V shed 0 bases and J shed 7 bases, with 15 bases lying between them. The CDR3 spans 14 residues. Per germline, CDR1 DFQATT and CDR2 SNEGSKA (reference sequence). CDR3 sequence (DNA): TGCAGTGCTAGAGATCAGGGGCACCGGGCTGGCTACACCTTC. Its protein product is CSARDQGHRAGYTF.

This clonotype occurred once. The CDR3 coding sequence is TGTGCCAGCAGCTCGCCGGGACTAGCGACAGATACGCAGTATTTT. It translates to CASSSPGLATDTQYF. The chain combines TRBV5-5 with TRBJ2-3; 10 bases align to TRBD2. CDR3 length: 15 residues. The germline CDR1 and CDR2 sequences are SGHKS and YYEKEE (reference sequence). V trimming: 3 bases; J trimming: 3 bases; junction bases outside the gene matches: 4.

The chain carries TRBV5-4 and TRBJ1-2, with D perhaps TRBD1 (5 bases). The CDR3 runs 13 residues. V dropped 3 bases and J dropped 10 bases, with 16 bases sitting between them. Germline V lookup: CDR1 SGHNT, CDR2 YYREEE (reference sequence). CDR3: CASSSGPSAVYTF. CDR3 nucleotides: TGTGCCAGCAGCTCGGGGCCCTCTGCTGTCTACACCTTC.

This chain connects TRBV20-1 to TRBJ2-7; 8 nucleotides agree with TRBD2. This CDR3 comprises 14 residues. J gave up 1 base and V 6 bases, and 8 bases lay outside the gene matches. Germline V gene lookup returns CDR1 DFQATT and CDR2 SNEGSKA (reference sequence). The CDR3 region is CSAFSPSGSYEQYF. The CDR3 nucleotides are TGCAGTGCCTTTAGTCCTAGCGGGTCCTACGAGCAGTACTTC.

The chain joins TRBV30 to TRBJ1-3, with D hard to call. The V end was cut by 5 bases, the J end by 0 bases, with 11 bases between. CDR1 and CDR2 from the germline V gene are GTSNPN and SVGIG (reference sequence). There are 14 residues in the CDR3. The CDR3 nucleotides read TGTGCCTGGGGCGTGGGAGGCTCTGGAAACACCATATATTTT. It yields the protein CAWGVGGSGNTIYF.

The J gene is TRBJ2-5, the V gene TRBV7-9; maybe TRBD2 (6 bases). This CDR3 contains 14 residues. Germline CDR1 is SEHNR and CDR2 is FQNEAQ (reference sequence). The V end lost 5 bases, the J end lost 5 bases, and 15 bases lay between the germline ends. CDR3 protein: CASSPRLERETQYF. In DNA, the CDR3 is TGTGCCAGCAGCCCGAGACTAGAGCGGGAGACCCAGTACTTC. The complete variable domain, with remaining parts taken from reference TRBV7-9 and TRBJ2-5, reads DTGVSQNPRHKITKRGQNVTFRCDPISEHNRLYWYRQTLGQGPEFLTYFQNEAQLEKSRLLSDRFSAERPKGSFSTLEIQRTEQGDSAMYLCASSPRLERETQYFGPGTRLLVL.

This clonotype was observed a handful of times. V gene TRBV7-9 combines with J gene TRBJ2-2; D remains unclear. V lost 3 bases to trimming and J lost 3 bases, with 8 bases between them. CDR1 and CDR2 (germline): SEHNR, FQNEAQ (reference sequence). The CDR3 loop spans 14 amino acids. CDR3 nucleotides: TGTGCCAGCAGCTTTTACCCGGACACCGGGGAGCTGTTTTTT. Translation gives CASSFYPDTGELFF.

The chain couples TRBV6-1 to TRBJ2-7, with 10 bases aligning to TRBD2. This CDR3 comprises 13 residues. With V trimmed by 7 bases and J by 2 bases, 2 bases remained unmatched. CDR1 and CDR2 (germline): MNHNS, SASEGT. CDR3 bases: TGTGCCAGCAACCTAGCGGGGGCCTACGAGCAGTACTTC. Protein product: CASNLAGAYEQYF.

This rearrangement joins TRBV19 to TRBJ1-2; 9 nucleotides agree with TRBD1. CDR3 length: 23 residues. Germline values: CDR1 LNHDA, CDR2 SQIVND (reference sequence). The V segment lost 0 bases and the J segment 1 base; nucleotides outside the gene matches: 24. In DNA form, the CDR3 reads TGTGCCAGTAGTATAGATCTATTGACGTCTTCTTGGGGACAGGGACCGTATAACTATGGCTACACCTTC. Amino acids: CASSIDLLTSSWGQGPYNYGYTF. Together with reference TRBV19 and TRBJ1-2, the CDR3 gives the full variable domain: DGGITQSPKYLFRKEGQNVTLSCEQNLNHDAMYWYRQDPGQGLRLIYYSQIVNDFQKGDIAEGYSVSREKKESFPLTVTSAQKNPTAFYLCASSIDLLTSSWGQGPYNYGYTFGSGTRLTVV.

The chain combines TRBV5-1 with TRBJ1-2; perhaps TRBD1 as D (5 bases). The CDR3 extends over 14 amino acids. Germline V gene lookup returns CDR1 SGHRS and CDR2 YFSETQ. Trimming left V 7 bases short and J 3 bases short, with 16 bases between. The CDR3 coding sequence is TGCGCCAGCGCATTTACCGGGACGGACTATGGCTACACCTTC. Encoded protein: CASAFTGTDYGYTF.

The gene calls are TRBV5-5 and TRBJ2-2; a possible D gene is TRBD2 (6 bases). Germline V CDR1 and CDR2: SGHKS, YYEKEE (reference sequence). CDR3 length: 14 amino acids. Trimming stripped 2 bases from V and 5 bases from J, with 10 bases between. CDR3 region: CASSFPGDTGELFF. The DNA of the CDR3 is TGTGCCAGCAGCTTTCCGGGAGATACCGGGGAGCTGTTTTTT.

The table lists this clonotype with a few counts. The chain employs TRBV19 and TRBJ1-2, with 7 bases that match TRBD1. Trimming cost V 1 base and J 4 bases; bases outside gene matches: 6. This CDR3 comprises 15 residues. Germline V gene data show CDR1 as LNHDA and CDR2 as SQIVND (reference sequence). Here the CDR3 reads CASSIARGQSYGYTF. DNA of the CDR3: TGTGCCAGTAGTATAGCGAGGGGACAGTCCTATGGCTACACCTTC.

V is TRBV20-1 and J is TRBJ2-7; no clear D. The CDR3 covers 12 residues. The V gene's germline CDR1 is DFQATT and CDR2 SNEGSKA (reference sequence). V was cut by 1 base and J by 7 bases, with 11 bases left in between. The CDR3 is CSARVVGQEQYF. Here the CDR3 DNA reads TGCAGTGCTAGAGTGGTGGGTCAGGAGCAGTACTTC.

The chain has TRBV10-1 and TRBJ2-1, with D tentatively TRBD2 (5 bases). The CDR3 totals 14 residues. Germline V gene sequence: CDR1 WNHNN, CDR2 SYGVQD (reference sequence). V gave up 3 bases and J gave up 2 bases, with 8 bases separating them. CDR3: CASSDGRAYNEQFF. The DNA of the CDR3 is TGCGCCAGCAGTGATGGGAGAGCCTACAATGAGCAGTTCTTC.

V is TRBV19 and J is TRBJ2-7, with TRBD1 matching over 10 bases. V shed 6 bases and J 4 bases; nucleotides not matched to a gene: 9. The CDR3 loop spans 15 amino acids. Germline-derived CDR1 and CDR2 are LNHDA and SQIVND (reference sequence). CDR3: CASRTAGQGIYEQYF. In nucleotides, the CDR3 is TGTGCCAGTAGGACAGCGGGACAGGGGATTTACGAGCAGTACTTC. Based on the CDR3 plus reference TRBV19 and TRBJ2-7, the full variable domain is DGGITQSPKYLFRKEGQNVTLSCEQNLNHDAMYWYRQDPGQGLRLIYYSQIVNDFQKGDIAEGYSVSREKKESFPLTVTSAQKNPTAFYLCASRTAGQGIYEQYFGPGTRLTVT.

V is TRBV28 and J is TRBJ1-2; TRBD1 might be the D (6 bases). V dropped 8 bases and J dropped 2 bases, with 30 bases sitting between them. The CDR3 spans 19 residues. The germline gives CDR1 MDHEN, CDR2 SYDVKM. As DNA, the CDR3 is TGTGCCAGCCGGGCGACAGGTCGTCGTCCGTCTGGTTCCAACTATGGCTACACCTTC. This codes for CASRATGRRPSGSNYGYTF.

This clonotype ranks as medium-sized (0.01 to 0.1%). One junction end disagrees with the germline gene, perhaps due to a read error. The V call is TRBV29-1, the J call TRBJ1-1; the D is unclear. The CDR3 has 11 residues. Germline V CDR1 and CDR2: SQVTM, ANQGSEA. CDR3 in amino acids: CSAETNTEAFF. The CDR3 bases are TGCAGCGCTGAAACCAACACTGAAGCTTTCTTT.

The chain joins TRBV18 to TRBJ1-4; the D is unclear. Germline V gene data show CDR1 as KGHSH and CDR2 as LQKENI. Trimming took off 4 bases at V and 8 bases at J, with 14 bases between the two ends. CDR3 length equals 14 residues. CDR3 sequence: CASSLGRGSEKLFF. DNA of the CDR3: TGTGCCAGCTCACTGGGCCGGGGAAGCGAAAAACTGTTTTTT.

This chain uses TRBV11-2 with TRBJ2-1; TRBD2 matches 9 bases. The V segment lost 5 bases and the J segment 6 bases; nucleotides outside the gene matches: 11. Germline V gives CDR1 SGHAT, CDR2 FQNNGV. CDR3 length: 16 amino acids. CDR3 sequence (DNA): TGTGCCAGCAGCCCCCCGGGCGGGAGGGTTTCCAATGAGCAGTTCTTC. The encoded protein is CASSPPGGRVSNEQFF.

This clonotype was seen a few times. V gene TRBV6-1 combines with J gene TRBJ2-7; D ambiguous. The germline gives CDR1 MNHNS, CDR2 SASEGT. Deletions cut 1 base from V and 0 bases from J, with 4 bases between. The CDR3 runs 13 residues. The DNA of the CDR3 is TGTGCCAGCAGTGAAGACCCCTCCTACGAGCAGTACTTC. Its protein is CASSEDPSYEQYF.

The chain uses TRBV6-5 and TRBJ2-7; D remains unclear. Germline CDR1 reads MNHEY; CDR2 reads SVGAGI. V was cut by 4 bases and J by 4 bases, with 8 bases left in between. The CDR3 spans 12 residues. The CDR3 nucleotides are TGTGCCAGCAGTTCCGGCCTTTACGAGCAGTACTTC. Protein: CASSSGLYEQYF.